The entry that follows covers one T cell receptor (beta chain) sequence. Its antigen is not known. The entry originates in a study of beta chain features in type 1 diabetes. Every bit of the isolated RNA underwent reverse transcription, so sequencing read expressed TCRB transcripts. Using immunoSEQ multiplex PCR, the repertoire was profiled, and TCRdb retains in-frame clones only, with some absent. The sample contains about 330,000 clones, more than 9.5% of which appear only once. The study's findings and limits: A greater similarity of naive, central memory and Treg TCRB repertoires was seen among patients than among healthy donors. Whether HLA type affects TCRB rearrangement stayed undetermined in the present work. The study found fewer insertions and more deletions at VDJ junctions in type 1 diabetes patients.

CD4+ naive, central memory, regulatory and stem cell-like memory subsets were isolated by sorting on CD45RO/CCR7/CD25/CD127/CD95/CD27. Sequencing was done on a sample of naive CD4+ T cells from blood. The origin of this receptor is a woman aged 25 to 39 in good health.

Here the CDR3 reads CAWSVLVDTGELFF. DNA for the CDR3: TGTGCCTGGAGTGTACTGGTGGACACCGGGGAGCTGTTTTTT. The gene calls are TRBV30 and TRBJ2-2; D gene unclear. Germline-derived CDR1 and CDR2 are GTSNPN and SVGIG (reference sequence). The V end was cut by 0 bases, the J end by 3 bases, with 8 bases between. The CDR3 has 14 residues.